Listed below are T cell receptor beta chains from one sample, sequenced in a study of blood T cells in healthy people across ages. One entry per CDR3 protein, called by TCRdb with MiXCR from the 5' RACE reads. The repertoire holds 1.5 million to 2 million distinct CDR3 sequences, around 50% seen once, with approximately 2.1% in the top ten. Material: blood. These receptors were collected from a woman aged 40 to 49 in good health. The CDR3 runs from the conserved cysteine through the conserved F or W. D genes are given only for firm matches. Rows may omit the clone size; those that give it use once, few, many or a size class.

>TRBJ2-5|.|TRBD2|TRBV6-6
CASSRAGGPETQYF
TGTGCCAGCAGTCGAGCGGGGGGGCCAGAGACCCAGTACTTC
>TRBJ2-1|few|.|TRBV15
CATSREGQGYNEQFF
TGTGCCACCAGCAGAGAAGGGCAGGGTTACAATGAGCAGTTCTTC
>TRBJ1-2|.|.|TRBV6-2/TRBV6-3
CATQRPRGDNYGYTF
TGTGCCACCCAAAGGCCCCGAGGGGACAACTATGGCTACACCTTC
>TRBJ2-1|few|TRBD2|TRBV20-1
CGASPLWTSGDNEQFF
TGCGGTGCTAGCCCCCTCTGGACTAGCGGGGACAATGAGCAGTTCTTC
>TRBJ2-1|.|TRBD2|TRBV9
CASSVAPSGGVNEQFF
TGTGCCAGCAGCGTAGCCCCTAGCGGGGGTGTCAATGAGCAGTTCTTC
>TRBJ2-3|.|TRBD2|TRBV15
CATSRDPRGGTDTQYF
TGTGCCACCAGCAGAGATCCGCGGGGGGGCACAGATACGCAGTATTTT
>TRBJ2-1|.|.|TRBV18
CASTTKGPSYNEQFF
TGTGCCAGCACCACAAAGGGCCCAAGTTACAATGAGCAGTTCTTC
>TRBJ2-1|.|.|TRBV20-1
CSARGGIGNEQFF
TGCAGTGCTAGAGGGGGGATTGGGAATGAGCAGTTCTTC
>TRBJ1-6|.|.|TRBV2
CASSPGPTSAPLHF
TGTGCCAGCAGTCCGGGACCTACCTCGGCCCCCCTCCACTTT
>TRBJ1-2|.|.|TRBV5-1
CASKNLEGRGSYGYTF
TGCGCCAGCAAGAATCTGGAGGGCAGGGGAAGTTATGGCTACACCTTC
>TRBJ2-5|few|.|TRBV7-2
CASSLDRLASETQYF
TGTGCCAGCAGCTTAGACCGGCTGGCGTCGGAGACCCAGTACTTC
>TRBJ2-7|.|TRBD1|TRBV6-1
CASNDRGPHNEQYF
TGTGCCAGCAACGACAGGGGTCCCCACAATGAGCAGTACTTC
>TRBJ2-5|.|.|TRBV15
CATSRDHGGLPYQETQYF
TGTGCCACCAGCAGAGATCACGGGGGGCTACCTTACCAAGAGACCCAGTACTTC
>TRBJ1-6|.|TRBD1|TRBV6-5
CASRPDRGWNSPPHF
TGTGCCAGCAGACCAGACAGGGGGTGGAATTCACCCCCCCACTTT
>TRBJ2-5|.|.|TRBV7-2
CASSLGVVTGQETQYF
TGTGCCAGCAGCTTAGGAGTGGTTACGGGGCAAGAGACCCAGTACTTC
>TRBJ2-5|few|.|TRBV27
CASSWRKGNQETQYF
TGTGCCAGCAGTTGGAGGAAAGGAAACCAAGAGACCCAGTACTTC
>TRBJ1-2|.|TRBD1|TRBV10-3
CAIRSAGTGDYGYTF
TGTGCCATCAGGTCAGCCGGGACAGGAGACTATGGCTACACCTTC
>TRBJ1-1|.|.|TRBV25-1
CASSEYGSTEAFF
TGTGCCAGCAGTGAATATGGGAGCACTGAAGCTTTCTTT
>TRBJ1-2|.|.|TRBV13
CASSLGDSGYTF
TGTGCCAGCAGCTTAGGCGACAGCGGCTACACCTTC
>TRBJ2-5|few|.|TRBV3-1
CASSQVTGQQETQYF
TGTGCCAGCAGCCAAGTGACGGGGCAGCAAGAGACCCAGTACTTC
>TRBJ2-3|many|TRBD2|TRBV7-3
CASRDAGVGDTQYF
TGTGCCAGCAGGGATGCGGGGGTGGGAGATACGCAGTATTTT
>TRBJ1-2|few|TRBD1|TRBV5-5
CARSRDRAGFNYGYTF
TGTGCCCGCAGCCGGGACAGGGCGGGGTTTAACTATGGCTACACCTTC
>TRBJ1-4|.|.|TRBV4-1
CASSQAQGSGREKLFF
TGCGCCAGCAGCCAAGCCCAGGGATCGGGCAGGGAAAAACTGTTTTTT